This TCR beta chain appears in the sequencing data of a study of blood T cell repertoires in COVID-19. In the study overall: Nucleic acid was either cDNA or gDNA, and it came from T cells, B-cell-depleted T cells, or PBMCs.

Trimming left V 3 bases short and J 5 bases short, with 12 bases between. The CDR3 totals 14 residues. Germline V CDR1 and CDR2: MNHEY, SMNVEV (reference sequence). Sequencing was performed with immunoSEQ multiplex PCR; in TCRdb, only in-frame clones are kept and a portion is missing. The top ten hold approximately 5.1% of the sample, which has approximately 50,000 clones, 87% seen once. This receptor was taken from a human donor in a cohort sampled during active COVID-19. V is TRBV27 and J is TRBJ2-3; D is uncertain. Input material: peripheral blood. The CDR3 loop reads CASSFSLVGDTQYF. As DNA, the CDR3 is TGTGCCAGCAGTTTTAGCCTCGTAGGAGATACGCAGTATTTT.